A single sample gave rise to the 16 T cell receptor beta chains below, sequenced in a study of T cell repertoires in cytomegalovirus infection (dated by TCRdb to about 2019). Sequencing was performed on an Illumina HiSeq 1500. TCRdb reanalyzed the raw reads on its own, using fastp at Q25 for trimming and MiXCR for clone calling, and kept in-frame beta chains. Here each entry gathers all rows of one CDR3 protein and keeps the most common genes and DNA. This sample lists more than 150,000 distinct CDR3 sequences; 28% were detected once. The top ten constitute 30% to 35% of the sample. Material for sequencing was PBMCs. The source of these receptors is a human donor in good health (CMV status not recorded). Some clones in this sample may be carry-over from other donors' samples.

This clonotype was counted ten times or more. This chain uses TRBV7-8 with TRBJ1-5, with D possibly matching TRBD1 (5 bases). This CDR3 is built from 14 residues. Per the germline V gene, CDR1 is SGHVS and CDR2 is FQNEAQ. V lost 0 bases and J lost 5, with 8 bases in between. The CDR3 bases are TGTGCCAGCAGCTTAGCGGGGGGGTATCAGCCCCAGCATTTT. Translation gives CASSLAGGYQPQHF. The variable domain in full, completed from reference TRBV7-8 and TRBJ1-5, reads GAGVSQSPRYKVAKRGQDVALRCDPISGHVSLFWYQQALGQGPEFLTYFQNEAQLDKSGLPSDRFFAERPEGSVSTLKIQRTQQEDSAVYLCASSLAGGYQPQHFGDGTRLSIL.

The gene calls are TRBV7-4 and TRBJ1-3, with a possible D match to TRBD1 (5 bases). The CDR3 runs to 16 residues. With 5 bases removed from V and 0 bases from J, the gap between germline ends came to 14 bases. The germline gives CDR1 SGHVT, CDR2 SQSDAQ. The CDR3 DNA follows: TGTGCCAGCAGCCGCCTTCGGGGGGGCTCTGGAAACACCATATATTTT. Amino acids: CASSRLRGGSGNTIYF.

This clonotype was counted a few times. The rearrangement uses TRBV2 and TRBJ2-7; D gene uncertain. V lost 10 bases to trimming and J lost 4 bases, with 14 bases between them. This CDR3 spans 12 amino acids. The germline V gene has CDR1 SNHLY and CDR2 FYNNEI. Written as DNA, the CDR3 is TGTGCCAACTCTGGAGACTCTTACGAGCAGTACTTC. Protein sequence: CANSGDSYEQYF. Supplemented by reference TRBV2 and TRBJ2-7, the full variable domain reads EPEVTQTPSHQVTQMGQEVILRCVPISNHLYFYWYRQILGQKVEFLVSFYNNEISEKSEIFDDQFSVERPDGSNFTLKIRSTKLEDSAMYFCANSGDSYEQYFGPGTRLTVT.

The chain carries TRBV29-1 and TRBJ2-3; D is unclear. CDR1 and CDR2 (germline): SQVTM, ANQGSEA. V gave up 5 bases and J gave up 6 bases, with 9 bases separating them. This CDR3 is built from 11 residues. This chain's CDR3 is CSVLYGDTQYF. Here the CDR3 DNA reads TGCAGCGTTCTCTACGGGGATACGCAGTATTTT.

The V gene is TRBV11-2, the J gene TRBJ1-5; TRBD1 might be the D (5 bases). Trimming left V 3 bases short and J 4 bases short, with 13 bases between. CDR1 is SGHAT, CDR2 FQNNGV, per germline. The CDR3 totals 15 residues. The CDR3 reads CASSFSGTANQPQHF. In nucleotides, the CDR3 is TGTGCCAGCAGCTTTTCCGGGACGGCTAATCAGCCCCAGCATTTT.

In its sample, this clonotype was seen many times. The gene calls are TRBV7-2 and TRBJ2-7; TRBD2 matches 8 bases. V trimming: 3 bases; J trimming: 4 bases; junction bases outside the gene matches: 8. This CDR3 region has 15 residues. Per the germline V gene, CDR1 is SGHTA and CDR2 is FQGNSA. The CDR3 DNA reads as TGTGCCAGCAGCTTCTCGGGACTAGTGGGTTACGAGCAGTACTTC. Protein product: CASSFSGLVGYEQYF.

The V gene is TRBV19, the J gene TRBJ1-1; D is undetermined. The germline V and J ends were trimmed by 5 bases and 11 bases, with 15 bases remaining between them. The CDR3 sequence is 12 residues long. Germline loops: CDR1 LNHDA, CDR2 SQIVND (reference sequence). The DNA of the CDR3 is TGTGCCAGTAGTCTCGGACCTACGGGGGCTTTCTTT. Translation gives CASSLGPTGAFF. Based on the CDR3 plus reference TRBV19 and TRBJ1-1, the full variable domain is DGGITQSPKYLFRKEGQNVTLSCEQNLNHDAMYWYRQDPGQGLRLIYYSQIVNDFQKGDIAEGYSVSREKKESFPLTVTSAQKNPTAFYLCASSLGPTGAFFGQGTRLTVV.

This clonotype showed up just a few times. The chain links TRBV6-2 or TRBV6-3 to TRBJ2-4, with TRBD2 as a possible D gene (5 bases). V lost 8 bases to trimming and J lost 0 bases, with 5 bases between them. The CDR3 runs to 12 residues. The germline gives CDR1 MNHEY, CDR2 SVGEGT. CDR3 loop: CASGLAKNIQYF. Here the CDR3 DNA reads TGTGCCAGCGGACTAGCCAAAAACATTCAGTACTTC.

The chain combines TRBV5-1 with TRBJ1-1, with a possible D match to TRBD1 (5 bases). V was clipped by 0 bases and J by 8 bases, with 17 bases between them. Germline V CDR1 and CDR2: SGHRS, YFSETQ. The CDR3 is made up of 15 amino acids. The CDR3 loop reads CASSLVGPGGTEAFF. The CDR3 coding sequence is TGCGCCAGCAGCTTGGTGGGACCGGGGGGAACCGAAGCTTTCTTT.

The sample holds many counts of this clonotype. This rearrangement joins TRBV7-2 to TRBJ2-1; TRBD1 might be the D (5 bases). V lost 0 bases to trimming and J lost 3 bases, with 6 bases between them. This CDR3 contains 14 residues. Germline V gene lookup returns CDR1 SGHTA and CDR2 FQGNSA. The CDR3 here is CASSLAGRYNEQFF. In DNA, the CDR3 is TGTGCCAGCAGCTTAGCGGGGCGCTACAATGAGCAGTTCTTC.

The chain couples TRBV7-9 to TRBJ1-4; D might be TRBD1 (6 bases). V was pared by 1 base and J by 5 bases, with 8 bases between. The CDR3 is 14 residues long. Germline assignment: CDR1 SEHNR and CDR2 FQNEAQ (reference sequence). CDR3 in amino acids: CASSLERGNEKLFF. The CDR3 coding sequence is TGTGCCAGCAGCTTAGAGAGGGGGAATGAAAAACTGTTTTTT.

V is TRBV5-6 and J is TRBJ1-4, with 10 bases fitting TRBD1. J gave up 8 bases and V 2 bases, and 3 bases lay outside the gene matches. Germline assignment: CDR1 SGHDT and CDR2 YYEEEE. This CDR3 has 14 amino acids. CDR3 amino acids: CASSFGTGVEKLFF. The DNA of the CDR3 is TGTGCCAGCAGCTTCGGGACAGGGGTCGAAAAACTGTTTTTT.

This clonotype showed up just a few times. The chain is built from TRBV27 and TRBJ2-2; D is perhaps TRBD1 (5 bases). Germline V gives CDR1 MNHEY, CDR2 SMNVEV (reference sequence). The CDR3 sequence is 14 residues long. Deletions cut 6 bases from V and 6 bases from J, with 14 bases between. This chain's CDR3 is CASRYAGLPGELFF. The CDR3 nucleotides read TGTGCCAGCAGATACGCAGGGTTGCCCGGGGAGCTGTTTTTT.

The V call is TRBV12-3 or TRBV12-4, the J call TRBJ2-2; 8 bases are shared with TRBD1. V lost 4 bases, J lost 6 bases, and 4 bases stayed unmatched. There are 14 residues in the CDR3. CDR3 sequence reads: CASSSTGDAGELFF. The CDR3 nucleotides are TGTGCCAGCAGTTCGACAGGGGATGCCGGGGAGCTGTTTTTT.

Ten or more counts support this clonotype. This chain connects TRBV7-2 to TRBJ1-5; 7 nucleotides line up with TRBD1. The V gene's germline CDR1 is SGHTA and CDR2 FQGNSA. The junction had 15 bases not matched to a gene; V was cut back by 4 bases and J by 0 bases. This CDR3 has 19 amino acids. CDR3 region: CASSSPPGQSFYSNQPQHF. The CDR3 coding sequence is TGTGCCAGCAGCTCGCCCCCGGGACAGTCTTTCTATAGCAATCAGCCCCAGCATTTT.

V is TRBV6-2 or TRBV6-3 and J is TRBJ2-7, with 10 bases identical to TRBD2. V trimming: 2 bases; J trimming: 0 bases; junction bases outside the gene matches: 10. Germline assignment: CDR1 MNHEY and CDR2 SVGEGT. There are 18 residues in the CDR3. The CDR3 is CASSYEASGGLFSYEQYF. The CDR3 DNA is TGTGCCAGCAGTTACGAGGCTAGCGGGGGCCTATTCTCCTACGAGCAGTACTTC.